This T cell receptor (beta chain) was captured by sequencing in a study of CD4 T cells in relation to SARS-CoV-2 and coronaviruses. At the level of the study: Controls used an HIV-1 Nef peptide pool or no peptide.

Measured with immunoSEQ multiplex PCR; TCRdb has only the in-frame clones, and not every one. In the table there are about 22,000 clones, around four fifths of which are singletons. CD4+ T cells from unexposed donors were obtained before the COVID-19 pandemic (2011-2018). The cells were cultured for under twelve days before CD4+ T cells were isolated. On this clone: Its antigen is still unknown.

V lost 5 bases to trimming and J lost 4 bases, with 15 bases between them. The CDR3 sequence is 15 residues long. The germline V gene has CDR1 SGHAT and CDR2 FQNNGV. The sample consisted of CD4+ T cells from PBMCs, cultured in vitro. This sequence joins TRBV11-2 and TRBJ2-1; the D is unclear. This receptor was taken from a human donor in good health. The CDR3 here is CASSPARGRYNEQFF. CDR3 sequence (DNA): TGTGCCAGCAGCCCCGCTAGAGGAAGGTACAATGAGCAGTTCTTC.